Listed below are T cell receptor beta chains from one sample, sequenced in a study of cytomegalovirus exposure and HLA in healthy donors. Generated by immunoSEQ multiplex PCR, the TCRdb table keeps only in-frame clones and is missing some. The table shows 130,000 to 150,000 clones, with 85% to 90% occurring only once. What was sequenced was PBMCs. The origin of the receptors is a woman aged 25 to 39 in good health and CMV-seropositive. The CDR3 runs from the conserved cysteine through the conserved F or W. The D gene is left open where the match is weak. Only part of the rows carry a size: once, few, many, or a class if the clone is expanded.

d_gene | j_gene | v_gene | abundance | CDR3nt | CDR3aa
. | TRBJ1-5 | TRBV10-1 | . | TGCGCCAGCAGTGAGTCGAAAGGGGACTATAGCAATCAGCCCCAGCATTTT | CASSESKGDYSNQPQHF
. | TRBJ1-5 | TRBV10-3 | . | TGTGCCAGCTCCTACAGGGACGGAAGCAATCAGCCCCAGCATTTT | CASSYRDGSNQPQHF
TRBD1 | TRBJ2-7 | TRBV28 | . | TGTGCCAGCATTGGAGGGACAGGGGGCAGGTACGAGCAGTACTTC | CASIGGTGGRYEQYF
. | TRBJ2-7 | TRBV6-1 | . | TGTGCCAGCAAGAGACAGCTTGGTGGGACCTACGAGCAGTACTTC | CASKRQLGGTYEQYF
TRBD1 | TRBJ2-7 | TRBV5-1 | . | TGCGCCAGCAGCTTTGCCGGGACAGGGTCCAGCGAGCAGTACTTC | CASSFAGTGSSEQYF
TRBD1 | TRBJ2-5 | TRBV5-5 | . | TGTGCCAGCAGCTCCGGGACAGGGGGCCTGGAGACCCAGTACTTC | CASSSGTGGLETQYF
. | TRBJ1-3 | TRBV6-6 | few | TGTGCCAGCAAGATGGGAGTGGGCTCTGGAAACACCATATATTTT | CASKMGVGSGNTIYF
TRBD1 | TRBJ1-4 | TRBV4-1 | . | TGCGCCAGCAGCCCCCCCGGGACAGGGAATGAAAAACTGTTTTTT | CASSPPGTGNEKLFF
TRBD1 | TRBJ2-1 | TRBV7-2 | . | TGTGCCAGCAGCTATATGACAGGGGGTGGCTACAATGAGCAGTTCTTC | CASSYMTGGGYNEQFF
TRBD2 | TRBJ2-3 | TRBV5-1 | . | TGCGCCAGCAGCTTGGTTAGCGGGAGTGGCGCAGATACGCAGTATTTT | CASSLVSGSGADTQYF
TRBD1 | TRBJ2-7 | TRBV11-2 | . | TGTGCCAGCAGCGCCGGGACAGGGGGCTACGAGCAGTACTTC | CASSAGTGGYEQYF
. | TRBJ1-1 | TRBV5-1 | . | TGCGCCAGCAGCCCTCTGGGGGGGAAGAACACTGAAGCTTTCTTT | CASSPLGGKNTEAFF
. | TRBJ2-6 | TRBV11-2 | . | TGTGCCAGCAGCTTAAGACAGGCTGGGGCCAACGTCCTGACTTTC | CASSLRQAGANVLTF
. | TRBJ2-7 | TRBV5-1 | . | TGCGCCAGCAGCTTCCAGGGGAGCTCCTACGAGCAGTACTTC | CASSFQGSSYEQYF
. | TRBJ2-1 | TRBV5-1 | . | TGCGCCAGCAGCACTTCACAGGAGCAGTTCTTC | CASSTSQEQFF
TRBD2 | TRBJ2-2 | TRBV7-9 | . | TGTGCCAGCAGCCCCTCCTTCGTAGCGGGAGTTACCGGGGAGCTGTTTTTT | CASSPSFVAGVTGELFF
TRBD2 | TRBJ2-7 | TRBV28 | once | TGTGCCAGCAGTTTGAGCCCCGGCGGGGGGGAGCAGTACTTC | CASSLSPGGGEQYF
TRBD2 | TRBJ2-7 | TRBV2 | . | TGTGCCAGCAGCCCGGGACTAGCGATCCACTACGAGCAGTACTTC | CASSPGLAIHYEQYF
TRBD1 | TRBJ1-6 | TRBV4-1 | . | TGCGCCAGCAGCCTAGTAAACGGACAGGGGAATAATTCACCCCTCCACTTT | CASSLVNGQGNNSPLHF
. | TRBJ2-7 | TRBV27 | . | TGTGCCAGCAGTTTATCGATTGGGGGGTACGAGCAGTACTTC | CASSLSIGGYEQYF
. | TRBJ2-3 | TRBV10-1 | . | TGCGCCAGCAGTGGCGAGGGCCAGGCGCAGTATTTT | CASSGEGQAQYF
. | TRBJ2-1 | TRBV27 | . | TGTGCCAGCAGTGCACGTAAGGGAGGCCACAATGAGCAGTTCTTC | CASSARKGGHNEQFF
TRBD1 | TRBJ2-3 | TRBV18 | . | TGTGCCAGCTCCCCCGACAGGGGGATGGATACGCAGTATTTT | CASSPDRGMDTQYF